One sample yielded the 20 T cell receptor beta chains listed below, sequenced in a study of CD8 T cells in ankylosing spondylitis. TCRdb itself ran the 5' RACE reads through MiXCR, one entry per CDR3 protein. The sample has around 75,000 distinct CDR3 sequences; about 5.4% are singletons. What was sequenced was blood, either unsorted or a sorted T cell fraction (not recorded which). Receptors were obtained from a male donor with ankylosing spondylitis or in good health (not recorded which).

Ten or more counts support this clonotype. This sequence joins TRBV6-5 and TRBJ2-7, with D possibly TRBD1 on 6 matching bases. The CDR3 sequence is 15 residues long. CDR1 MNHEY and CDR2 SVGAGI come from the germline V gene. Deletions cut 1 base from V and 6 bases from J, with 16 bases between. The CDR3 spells CASSYLGTPSVEQYF. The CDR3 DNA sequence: TGTGCCAGCAGTTACTTGGGGACACCCTCCGTCGAGCAGTACTTC.

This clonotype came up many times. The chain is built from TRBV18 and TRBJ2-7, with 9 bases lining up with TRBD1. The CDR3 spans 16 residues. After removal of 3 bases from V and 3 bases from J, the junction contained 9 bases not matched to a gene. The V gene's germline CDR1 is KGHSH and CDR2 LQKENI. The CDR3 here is CASSPPDRGINYEQYF. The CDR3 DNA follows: TGTGCCAGCTCACCCCCGGACAGGGGCATCAACTACGAGCAGTACTTC.

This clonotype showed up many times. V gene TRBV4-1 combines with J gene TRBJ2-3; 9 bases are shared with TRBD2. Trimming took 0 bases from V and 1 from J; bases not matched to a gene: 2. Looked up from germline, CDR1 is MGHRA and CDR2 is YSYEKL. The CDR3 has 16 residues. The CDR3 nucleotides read TGCGCCAGCAGCCAAGATAGCGGGGGAGGCACAGATACGCAGTATTTT. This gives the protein CASSQDSGGGTDTQYF.

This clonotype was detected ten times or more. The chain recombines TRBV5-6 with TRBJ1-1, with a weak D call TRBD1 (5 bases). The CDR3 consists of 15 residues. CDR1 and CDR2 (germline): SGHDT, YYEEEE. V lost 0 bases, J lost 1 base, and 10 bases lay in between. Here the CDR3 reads CASSLAGRANTEAFF. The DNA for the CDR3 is TGTGCCAGCAGCTTGGCAGGGAGGGCGAACACTGAAGCTTTCTTT.

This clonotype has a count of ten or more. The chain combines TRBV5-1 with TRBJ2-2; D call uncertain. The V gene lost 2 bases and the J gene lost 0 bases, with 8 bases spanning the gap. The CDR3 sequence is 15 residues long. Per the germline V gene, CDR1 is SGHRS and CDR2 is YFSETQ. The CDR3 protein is CASSFSPSNTGELFF. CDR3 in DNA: TGCGCCAGCAGCTTTAGTCCCTCGAACACCGGGGAGCTGTTTTTT. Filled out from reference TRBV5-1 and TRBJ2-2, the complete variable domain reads KAGVTQTPRYLIKTRGQQVTLSCSPISGHRSVSWYQQTPGQGLQFLFEYFSETQRNKGNFPGRFSGRQFSNSRSEMNVSTLELGDSALYLCASSFSPSNTGELFFGEGSRLTVL.

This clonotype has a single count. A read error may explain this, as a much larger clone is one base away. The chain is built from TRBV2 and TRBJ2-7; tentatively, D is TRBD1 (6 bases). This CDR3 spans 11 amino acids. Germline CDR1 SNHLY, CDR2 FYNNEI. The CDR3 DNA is TGTGCCAGCAGGACAGGCTACGCGCAGTACTTC. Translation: CASRTGYAQYF.

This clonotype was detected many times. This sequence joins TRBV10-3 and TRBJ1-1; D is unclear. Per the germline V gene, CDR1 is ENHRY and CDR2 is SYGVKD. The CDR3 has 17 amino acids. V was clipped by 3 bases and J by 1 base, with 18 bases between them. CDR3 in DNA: TGTGCCATCAGTGACAAGGAAGGGCCTTCACCGAACACTGAAGCTTTCTTT. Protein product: CAISDKEGPSPNTEAFF.

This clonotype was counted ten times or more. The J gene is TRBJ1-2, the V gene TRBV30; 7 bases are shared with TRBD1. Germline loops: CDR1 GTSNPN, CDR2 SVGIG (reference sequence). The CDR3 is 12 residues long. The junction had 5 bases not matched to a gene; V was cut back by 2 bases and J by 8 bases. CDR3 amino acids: CAWSLQGLGYTF. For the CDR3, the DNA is TGTGCCTGGAGTTTACAGGGGTTGGGCTACACCTTC.

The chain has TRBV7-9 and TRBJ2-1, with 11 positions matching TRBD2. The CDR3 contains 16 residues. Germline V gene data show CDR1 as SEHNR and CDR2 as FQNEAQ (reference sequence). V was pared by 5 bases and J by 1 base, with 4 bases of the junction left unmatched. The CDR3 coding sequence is TGTGCCAGCAGCCTCGGGACTAGCGGTTCCTACAATGAGCAGTTCTTC. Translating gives CASSLGTSGSYNEQFF.

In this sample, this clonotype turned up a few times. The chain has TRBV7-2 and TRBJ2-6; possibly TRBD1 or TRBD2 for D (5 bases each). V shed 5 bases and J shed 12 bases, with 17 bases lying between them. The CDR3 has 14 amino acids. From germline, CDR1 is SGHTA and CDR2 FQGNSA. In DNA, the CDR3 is TGTGCCAGCAGCCCTCGTCGAGGGGATGGCGTCCTGACTTTC. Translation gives CASSPRRGDGVLTF.

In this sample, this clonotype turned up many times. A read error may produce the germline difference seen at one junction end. CDR3 in DNA: TGTGCCAGCAGGAATATGACAGGGGTAGCCTTC. Its translation is CASRNMTGVAF. The V and J genes are TRBV28 and TRBJ1-2; TRBD1 aligns across 8 bases. The CDR3 has 11 amino acids. Germline V gene data show CDR1 as MDHEN and CDR2 as SYDVKM.

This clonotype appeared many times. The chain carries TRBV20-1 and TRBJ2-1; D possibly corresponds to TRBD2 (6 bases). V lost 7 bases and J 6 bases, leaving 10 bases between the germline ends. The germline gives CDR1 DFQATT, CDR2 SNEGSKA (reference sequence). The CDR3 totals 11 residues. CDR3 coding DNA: TGCAGTGAACCGGGACTCAATGAGCAGTTCTTC. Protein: CSEPGLNEQFF.

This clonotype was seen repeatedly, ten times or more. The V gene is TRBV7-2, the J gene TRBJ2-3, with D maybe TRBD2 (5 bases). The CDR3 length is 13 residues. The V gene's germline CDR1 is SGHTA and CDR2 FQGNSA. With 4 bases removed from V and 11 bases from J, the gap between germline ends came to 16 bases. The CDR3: CASSSDSLGKQYF. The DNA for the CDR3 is TGTGCCAGCAGCTCGGACTCCCTCGGGAAGCAGTATTTT.

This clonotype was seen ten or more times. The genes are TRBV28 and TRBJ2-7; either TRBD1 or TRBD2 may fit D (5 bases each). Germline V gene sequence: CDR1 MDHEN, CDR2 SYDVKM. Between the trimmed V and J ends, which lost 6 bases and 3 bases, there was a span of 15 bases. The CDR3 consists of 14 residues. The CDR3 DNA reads TGTGCCAGCAGGAGTGGGGGTATGAACTACGAGCAGTACTTC. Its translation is CASRSGGMNYEQYF.

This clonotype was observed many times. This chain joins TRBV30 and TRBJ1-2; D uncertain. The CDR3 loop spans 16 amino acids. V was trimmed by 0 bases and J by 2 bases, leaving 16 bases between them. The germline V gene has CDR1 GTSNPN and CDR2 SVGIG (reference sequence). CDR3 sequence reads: CAWSVREDPLNYGYTF. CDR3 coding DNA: TGTGCCTGGAGTGTACGTGAGGACCCTTTAAACTATGGCTACACCTTC.

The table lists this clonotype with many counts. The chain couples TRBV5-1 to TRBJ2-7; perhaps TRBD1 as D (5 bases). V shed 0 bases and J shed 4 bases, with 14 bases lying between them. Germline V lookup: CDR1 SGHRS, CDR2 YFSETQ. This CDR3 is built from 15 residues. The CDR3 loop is CASSLADTFWYEQYF. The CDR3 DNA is TGCGCCAGCAGCTTGGCGGACACGTTCTGGTACGAGCAGTACTTC. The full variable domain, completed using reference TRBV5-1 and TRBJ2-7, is KAGVTQTPRYLIKTRGQQVTLSCSPISGHRSVSWYQQTPGQGLQFLFEYFSETQRNKGNFPGRFSGRQFSNSRSEMNVSTLELGDSALYLCASSLADTFWYEQYFGPGTRLTVT.

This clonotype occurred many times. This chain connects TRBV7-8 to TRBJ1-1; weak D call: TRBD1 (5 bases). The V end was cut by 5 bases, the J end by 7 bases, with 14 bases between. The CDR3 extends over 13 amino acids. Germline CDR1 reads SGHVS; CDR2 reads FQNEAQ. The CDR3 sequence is CASSQGEFGEAFF. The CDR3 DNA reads TGTGCCAGCAGCCAAGGGGAATTCGGTGAAGCTTTCTTT.

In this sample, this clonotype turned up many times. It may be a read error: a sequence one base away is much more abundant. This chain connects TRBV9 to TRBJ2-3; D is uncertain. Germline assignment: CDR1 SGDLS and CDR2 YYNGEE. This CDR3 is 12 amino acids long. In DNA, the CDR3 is TGTACCAGCAGCGTAGATCCAGATACGCAGTATTTT. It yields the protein CTSSVDPDTQYF. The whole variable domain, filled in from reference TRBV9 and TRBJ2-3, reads DSGVTQTPKHLITATGQRVTLRCSPRSGDLSVYWYQQSLDQGLQFLIQYYNGEERAKGNILERFSAQQFPDLHSELNLSSLELGDSALYFCTSSVDPDTQYFGPGTRLTVL.

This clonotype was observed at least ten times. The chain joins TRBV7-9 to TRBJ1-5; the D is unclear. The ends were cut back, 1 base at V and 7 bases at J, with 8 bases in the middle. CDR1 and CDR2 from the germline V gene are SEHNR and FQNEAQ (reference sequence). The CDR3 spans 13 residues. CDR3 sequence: CASSLEASQPQHF. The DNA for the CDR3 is TGTGCCAGCAGCTTAGAGGCGTCCCAGCCCCAGCATTTT.

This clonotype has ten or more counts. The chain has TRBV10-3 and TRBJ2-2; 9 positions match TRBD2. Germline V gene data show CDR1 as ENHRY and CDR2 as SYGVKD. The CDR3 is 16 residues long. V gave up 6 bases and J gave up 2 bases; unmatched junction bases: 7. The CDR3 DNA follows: TGTGCCATCAGGAGTAGCGGGGGCTCAAACACCGGGGAGCTGTTTTTT. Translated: CAIRSSGGSNTGELFF.